This T cell receptor beta chain emerged from a study of cytomegalovirus exposure and HLA in healthy donors. Germline CDR1 and CDR2: LGHNA and YNFKEQ. There are 15 residues in the CDR3. The trim removed 5 bases at V and 7 bases at J, leaving 7 bases unmatched. With 60 Vbeta and 13 Jbeta primers, the PCR was carried out. Using immunoSEQ multiplex PCR, the repertoire was profiled, and TCRdb retains in-frame clones only, with some absent. The sample includes around 100,000 clones, roughly 80% of them seen just once. Sequencing was done on a sample of PBMCs. The sequence was obtained from a man between 25 and 39 years old in good health and CMV-seropositive. The chain links TRBV4-2 to TRBJ1-6; 8 bases are a match to TRBD1. CDR3 nucleotides: TGTGCCAGCAGCATAGACAGGGGCAAGAATTCACCCCTCCACTTT. Its protein product is CASSIDRGKNSPLHF.